Below are 31 T cell receptor beta chains sequenced from a single sample in a study of post-analysis software for immune sequencing data (dated by TCRdb to about 2015). The paper's findings and limits, for the study overall: Significantly higher frequencies in patients than in controls were found for five TRBV segments, including TRBV5-6, TRBV5-1 and TRBV20-1.

The protocol used for the library was PCR. The instrument given in TCRdb is Illumina HiSeq 2500. To reduce PCR and sequencing biases, unique molecular identifiers were incorporated into the TCR beta cDNA libraries. The public reads were reprocessed in TCRdb via fastp at Q25 and MiXCR, keeping in-frame beta chains. Duplicate CDR3 protein sequences are folded into a single record with the most common DNA and genes. This sample holds around 400,000 distinct CDR3 sequences; less than 35% were observed only once. The top ten clonotypes cover roughly an eighth of the sample. These TCRs are of unknown antigen specificity. Input material: blood. These receptors all stem from a girl between 10 and 17 years old with multiple sclerosis.

V usage is TRBV12-3 or TRBV12-4 and J usage is TRBJ2-1; D tentatively fits TRBD1 or TRBD2 (5 bases each). This CDR3 comprises 13 residues. V was cut by 6 bases and J by 5 bases, with 11 bases left in between. CDR3 sequence reads: CASRPRGHNEQFF. CDR3 coding DNA: TGTGCCAGCAGGCCGAGGGGACACAATGAGCAGTTCTTC.

Ten or more counts support this clonotype. The rearrangement uses TRBV6-5 and TRBJ2-7, with D maybe TRBD1 (5 bases). Germline values: CDR1 MNHEY, CDR2 SVGAGI. The length of the CDR3 is 14 residues. The germline V and J ends were trimmed by 6 bases and 3 bases, with 15 bases remaining between them. The chain's CDR3 is CASRGRERVYEQYF. Here the CDR3 DNA reads TGTGCCAGCAGGGGCAGGGAAAGGGTCTACGAGCAGTACTTC.

This clonotype occurred a few times. This sequence joins TRBV12-3 or TRBV12-4 and TRBJ2-3, with 7 bases lining up with TRBD1. V shed 4 bases and J 6 bases; nucleotides not matched to a gene: 10. This CDR3 comprises 15 residues. CDR3 nucleotides: TGTGCCAGCAGTTCCATCACAGGGGCTCGGGATACGCAGTATTTT. It yields the protein CASSSITGARDTQYF.

This clonotype turned up a few times. The chain is built from TRBV7-3 and TRBJ2-5; D uncertain. The germline V gene encodes CDR1 SGHTA and CDR2 FQGTGA. V gave up 5 bases and J gave up 7 bases, with 14 bases separating them. The CDR3 runs to 13 residues. The CDR3 reads CASSVLQSGTQYF. For the CDR3, the DNA is TGTGCCAGCAGCGTCCTCCAGTCGGGGACCCAGTACTTC.

The chain couples TRBV7-8 to TRBJ2-1; TRBD1 aligns across 8 bases. Germline V gene data show CDR1 as SGHVS and CDR2 as FQNEAQ. This CDR3 region has 15 residues. V lost 5 bases, J lost 6 bases, and 9 bases stayed unmatched. The CDR3 DNA reads as TGTGCCAGCAGCCTGGGACAGGCGCTCTCCAATGAGCAGTTCTTC. Residues: CASSLGQALSNEQFF.

This clonotype was counted between two and nine times. The rearrangement links TRBV7-2 to TRBJ2-6; the D gene is possibly TRBD1 (5 bases). Trimming left V 4 bases short and J 0 bases short, with 16 bases between. Germline CDR1 and CDR2: SGHTA and FQGNSA. The length of the CDR3 is 18 residues. CDR3 amino acids: CASSSGSDGHSGANVLTF. The CDR3 coding sequence is TGTGCCAGCAGCTCCGGGTCTGACGGACACTCTGGGGCCAACGTCCTGACTTTC.

A few counts support this clonotype. The chain is built from TRBV20-1 and TRBJ2-1; D gene ambiguous. The germline CDR1 and CDR2 sequences are DFQATT and SNEGSKA (reference sequence). CDR3 length: 14 residues. Trimming cost V 7 bases and J 3 bases, with 16 bases left between them. CDR3 sequence (DNA): TGCAGTGTTGCGGAAACCTCATTCTACAATGAGCAGTTCTTC. Encoded protein: CSVAETSFYNEQFF.

This clonotype came up a few times. The V gene is TRBV7-9, the J gene TRBJ2-1, with TRBD2 matching over 12 bases. The CDR3 consists of 17 residues. V lost 8 bases and J lost 5; bases outside the gene matches: 13. Germline CDR1 and CDR2: SEHNR and FQNEAQ (reference sequence). DNA of the CDR3: TGTGCCAGCCTGACTAGCGGGGGACCTGATGGAAACAATGAGCAGTTCTTC. Amino acid sequence: CASLTSGGPDGNNEQFF.

This chain uses TRBV7-3 with TRBJ2-2; 9 bases map to TRBD1. The J segment lost 3 bases and the V segment lost 5 bases, leaving 7 bases of the junction unmatched. Germline-derived CDR1 and CDR2 are SGHTA and FQGTGA. The CDR3 length is 16 residues. The CDR3 DNA is TGTGCCAGCAGCCCTAGAGGGACAGGGTACACCGGGGAGCTGTTTTTT. This sequence encodes CASSPRGTGYTGELFF.

V is TRBV7-9 and J is TRBJ2-5; 10 bases align to TRBD2. The J call may be wrong; the DNA end is better matched by TRBJ2-7. Germline V gives CDR1 SEHNR, CDR2 FQNEAQ (reference sequence). CDR3 size: 17 residues. CDR3 nucleotide sequence: TGTGCCAGCAGCTTAGTGCTAGCGGGGGCCCACTCCTACGAGCAGTACTTC. It translates to CASSLVLAGAHSYEQYF.

The rearrangement uses TRBV28 and TRBJ2-4; D uncertain. The J call is doubtful: the DNA matches TRBJ2-7 better. This CDR3 has 12 residues. Germline values: CDR1 MDHEN, CDR2 SYDVKM. The DNA for the CDR3 is TGTGCCAGCAGTCTAAATCGGGACGAGCAGTACTTC. This gives the protein CASSLNRDEQYF.

This clonotype has only a few counts. The chain is built from TRBV11-2 and TRBJ1-2; D not resolved. CDR3 length: 14 amino acids. Germline assignment: CDR1 SGHAT and CDR2 FQNNGV. Trimming removed 5 bases from V and 7 bases from J, with 17 bases in between. The CDR3: CASSRTGWDGGYTF. CDR3 in DNA: TGTGCCAGCAGCCGCACCGGTTGGGATGGTGGCTACACCTTC.

This clonotype was detected only a few times. This sequence joins TRBV7-9 and TRBJ1-1; no definite D call. The CDR3 totals 14 residues. The germline V and J ends were trimmed by 7 bases and 0 bases, with 12 bases remaining between them. The germline V gene encodes CDR1 SEHNR and CDR2 FQNEAQ (reference sequence). CDR3 in DNA: TGTGCCAGCACCCCCGGCCATTTGAACACTGAAGCTTTCTTT. It codes for CASTPGHLNTEAFF.

This clonotype has more than one count but fewer than ten. The chain is built from TRBV14 and TRBJ2-1, with TRBD1 as a possible D gene (5 bases). Between the trimmed V and J ends, which lost 0 bases and 5 bases, there was a span of 14 bases. The CDR3 runs to 16 residues. CDR1 is SGHDN, CDR2 FVKESK, per germline. CDR3 loop: CASSQEKGSYHNEQFF. Here the CDR3 DNA reads TGTGCCAGCAGCCAAGAAAAGGGGTCCTACCACAATGAGCAGTTCTTC.

The genes are TRBV7-3 and TRBJ2-3; D remains unclear. The CDR3 is made up of 13 amino acids. V dropped 4 bases and J dropped 6 bases, with 11 bases sitting between them. In germline, CDR1 is SGHTA, CDR2 FQGTGA. CDR3 DNA sequence: TGTGCCAGCAGCTCAGCTTTCTCCGATACGCAGTATTTT. This gives the protein CASSSAFSDTQYF. Based on the CDR3 plus reference TRBV7-3 and TRBJ2-3, the full variable domain is GAGVSQTPSNKVTEKGKYVELRCDPISGHTALYWYRQSLGQGPEFLIYFQGTGAADDSGLPNDRFFAVRPEGSVSTLKIQRTERGDSAVYLCASSSAFSDTQYFGPGTRLTVL.

On this clonotype itself: It may be a read error: a sequence one base away is much more abundant. This likely comes from a read error, as the CDR3 has no conserved phenylalanine or tryptophan at its end. This chain links TRBV11-2 with TRBJ2-5; D remains ambiguous. Trimming took off 6 bases at V and 1 base at J, with 9 bases between the two ends. This CDR3 has 13 amino acids. CDR1 and CDR2 from the germline V gene are SGHAT and FQNNGV. CDR3 amino acids: CASRNMFQETQYY. CDR3 nucleotides: TGTGCCAGCAGGAATATGTTCCAAGAGACCCAGTACTAC.

J is TRBJ1-3 and V is TRBV9; perhaps TRBD1 as D (5 bases). Trimming took off 3 bases at V and 0 bases at J, with 10 bases between the two ends. The CDR3 covers 15 residues. Germline CDR1 reads SGDLS; CDR2 reads YYNGEE. CDR3 protein: CASSGGVSSGNTIYF. The CDR3 region has the DNA TGTGCCAGCAGCGGGGGGGTGAGCTCTGGAAACACCATATATTTT.

This clonotype was recorded once. The V call is TRBV20-1, the J call TRBJ2-7; D may be TRBD1 or TRBD2 (7 bases each). The V and J ends lost 8 bases and 0 bases respectively, with 14 bases between them. The CDR3 is made up of 13 amino acids. Germline-derived CDR1 and CDR2 are DFQATT and SNEGSKA (reference sequence). The CDR3 reads CSSGGGSSYEQYF. The DNA for the CDR3 is TGCAGTTCAGGGGGGGGCAGCTCCTACGAGCAGTACTTC.

CDR3 region: CASSLAASYERYF. The CDR3, as DNA: TGTGCCAGCAGCTTAGCAGCTTCCTACGAGCGGTACTTC. The chain has TRBV7-2 and TRBJ2-5, with D uncertain. Looked up from germline, CDR1 is SGHTA and CDR2 is FQGNSA. The V and J ends lost 0 bases and 13 bases respectively, with 15 bases between them. This CDR3 spans 13 amino acids. Using reference TRBV7-2 and TRBJ2-5 for the parts outside the CDR3, the full variable domain is GAGVSQSPSNKVTEKGKDVELRCDPISGHTALYWYRQSLGQGLEFLIYFQGNSAPDKSGLPSDRFSAERTGGSVSTLTIQRTQQEDSAVYLCASSLAASYERYFGPGTRLLVL.

The V gene is TRBV4-3, the J gene TRBJ1-1; the match to TRBD1 covers 8 bases. CDR1 and CDR2 (germline): LGHNA, YSLEER. V lost 3 bases to trimming and J lost 4 bases; unmatched junction nucleotides: 7. This CDR3 has 15 residues. CDR3 sequence: CASSHDRQGSTEAFF. CDR3 nucleotide sequence: TGCGCCAGCAGCCATGATAGACAGGGGAGCACTGAAGCTTTCTTT.

The V call is TRBV12-3 or TRBV12-4, the J call TRBJ2-3, with 8 nucleotides matching TRBD2. The V segment lost 5 bases and the J segment 4 bases; nucleotides outside the gene matches: 2. The CDR3 consists of 13 residues. For the CDR3, the DNA is TGTGCCAGCAGTCTTAGCGGGGCAGATACGCAGTATTTT. Protein product: CASSLSGADTQYF.

The chain links TRBV9 to TRBJ2-1; no clear D gene. V lost 3 bases and J lost 5, with 9 bases in between. The CDR3 has 13 amino acids. The germline gives CDR1 SGDLS, CDR2 YYNGEE. This CDR3 is CASSALVDNEQFF. Here the CDR3 DNA reads TGTGCCAGCAGCGCACTGGTGGACAATGAGCAGTTCTTC. Together with reference TRBV9 and TRBJ2-1, the CDR3 gives the full variable domain: DSGVTQTPKHLITATGQRVTLRCSPRSGDLSVYWYQQSLDQGLQFLIQYYNGEERAKGNILERFSAQQFPDLHSELNLSSLELGDSALYFCASSALVDNEQFFGPGTRLTVL.

About this clonotype itself: A much larger clone lies a single base off, so this may be a read error. V gene TRBV25-1 combines with J gene TRBJ1-2, with 7 bases lining up with TRBD1. CDR1 is MGHDK and CDR2 is SYGVNS in the germline V gene. The CDR3 consists of 14 residues. CDR3 nucleotides: TGTGCCGGCAGTGAAGGGGGCAGTCCCTATGGCTACACCTTC. The encoded protein is CAGSEGGSPYGYTF.

DNA for the CDR3: TGTGCCAGCAGTACCCGGGGTCCGGGGGCCGCATACAATGAGCAGTTCTTC. Amino acids: CASSTRGPGAAYNEQFF. This sequence joins TRBV25-1 and TRBJ2-1; tentatively, D is TRBD1 or TRBD2 (6 bases each). Germline V gene data show CDR1 as MGHDK and CDR2 as SYGVNS. Trimming cost V 5 bases and J 4 bases, with 21 bases left between them. CDR3 size: 17 residues.

Comment on this clonotype: A much larger clone is a single base away; this may be a read error. This CDR3 reads CTTSFGNQPQHF. In nucleotides, the CDR3 is TGTACCACCAGTTTCGGGAATCAGCCCCAGCATTTT. The chain has TRBV15 and TRBJ1-5; D is unclear. The CDR3 loop spans 12 amino acids. The germline CDR1 and CDR2 sequences are LNHNV and YYDKDF (reference sequence).

The J gene is TRBJ1-1, the V gene TRBV7-3, with D unresolved. The CDR3 length is 13 residues. Trimming took off 5 bases at V and 4 bases at J, with 11 bases between the two ends. Per the germline V gene, CDR1 is SGHTA and CDR2 is FQGTGA. CDR3 in DNA: TGTGCCAGCAGCGCAGAGGTGGGCACTGAAGCTTTCTTT. It codes for CASSAEVGTEAFF.

J is TRBJ1-1 and V is TRBV20-1, with D tentatively TRBD1 (5 bases). The CDR3 has 14 residues. The germline V gene encodes CDR1 DFQATT and CDR2 SNEGSKA (reference sequence). Trimming shortened V by 0 bases and J by 1 base, and 9 bases separated the two germline ends. Here the CDR3 DNA reads TGCAGTGCTAGAGATCCCAGGGAGAACACTGAAGCTTTCTTT. Protein sequence: CSARDPRENTEAFF.

The DNA of the CDR3 is TGCGCCAGCAGCCACGTCGGACAGGGGGAGTCTCAGCCCCAGCATTTT. Translation: CASSHVGQGESQPQHF. This chain uses TRBV4-1 with TRBJ1-5, with 10 positions matching TRBD1. The CDR3 spans 16 residues. Germline CDR1 reads MGHRA; CDR2 reads YSYEKL. Germline trimming cut 3 bases from V and 6 bases from J; bases unmatched to any gene: 8.

A few counts support this clonotype. The chain employs TRBV9 and TRBJ2-1, with 7 positions matching TRBD1. With 4 bases clipped from V and 5 bases from J, the junction kept 6 bases outside the gene matches. Germline CDR1 is SGDLS and CDR2 is YYNGEE. This CDR3 has 14 amino acids. DNA for the CDR3: TGTGCCAGCAGCCCACGGACAGGTCACAATGAGCAGTTCTTC. Protein: CASSPRTGHNEQFF.

V is TRBV7-9 and J is TRBJ2-5; 10 bases are shared with TRBD2. Germline CDR1 SEHNR, CDR2 FQNEAQ (reference sequence). This CDR3 has 15 amino acids. V lost 4 bases, J lost 5 bases, and 7 bases stayed unmatched. CDR3: CASSSPSGGGETQYF. The CDR3 nucleotides are TGTGCCAGCAGCTCTCCTAGCGGGGGAGGGGAGACCCAGTACTTC.

The rearrangement links TRBV20-1 to TRBJ2-5; a possible D gene is TRBD2 (6 bases). Trimming pared 0 bases from V and 3 bases from J, leaving 8 bases between. The CDR3 runs 13 residues. Germline CDR1 reads DFQATT; CDR2 reads SNEGSKA (reference sequence). CDR3 sequence: CSARDLAKETQYF. The CDR3 coding sequence is TGCAGTGCTAGAGATCTAGCGAAAGAGACCCAGTACTTC.